This paragraph covers one TCR beta chain sequence. The entry originates in a study of shared clonotypes between healthy human individuals. Study-level information: Used for every donor were three CD4 naive, three CD4 memory, two CD8 naive and one CD8 memory plate.

As defined, naive CD8 cells were CD45RO-negative and positively selected for CCR7, with terminally differentiated effector memory CD45RA+ cells excluded. There were no recent acute infections or vaccinations among the donors, who were healthy HIV-negative adults. The assay was run at deep level. Assay used: immunoSEQ multiplex PCR; TCRdb lists only in-frame clones, some missing. This table holds around 2,000,000 clones, approximately 94% found once. Germline CDR1 and CDR2: GTSNPN and SVGIG (reference sequence). The CDR3 length is 13 residues. Trimming took 1 base from V and 8 from J, leaving 12 bases between them.

Sequencing was performed on naive CD8+ T cells sorted from blood. The TCR originated in a young man in good health. The chain uses TRBV30 and TRBJ2-1; TRBD2 is a possible D gene (5 bases). CDR3 bases: TGTGCCTGGAGTGCTGGTTCGGGATATGAGCAGTTCTTC. It specifies CAWSAGSGYEQFF.